This T cell receptor (beta chain) was recovered during a study of T-cell memory formation after mild COVID-19. Findings and limits, study-wide: Some clones that responded were present in memory (sampled pre-infection), which suggests cross-reactive memory joined.

The CDR3 spans 13 residues. Germline V gene data show CDR1 as MNHEY and CDR2 as SVGAGI. Trimming cost V 6 bases and J 6 bases, with 14 bases left between them. Concerning this clonotype itself: What it binds is not known.

MiXCR, run by TCRdb on the 5' RACE reads, gives a single entry per CDR3 protein. The profile shows under 650,000 distinct CDR3 sequences, about 20% of them singletons. This sequence was found in an adult woman who had mild COVID-19 (a few samples of this study predate the infection). Cell type and time point are not known. Sequences were obtained from PBMCs or a T cell subset sorted from them (not recorded which). V gene TRBV6-5 combines with J gene TRBJ1-1; D is unclear. The CDR3, as DNA: TGTGCCAGCAGCACGGCGGTTTTGCCTGAAGCTTTCTTT. Protein product: CASSTAVLPEAFF.